The present TCR beta chain was sequenced within a study of naive and memory T cell subsets. The beta constant-region primer was an equimolar mix of two oligonucleotides covering TRBC1 and TRBC2. Nested alpha and beta constant-region primers with the SP2 primer drove four PCR rounds on ligated cDNA. TCRdb reanalysed the UMI-ligation and nested PCR reads using MiXCR and keeps one entry per CDR3 protein. This table holds 30,000 to 40,000 distinct CDR3 sequences, 18% found once. V was trimmed by 5 bases and J by 0 bases, leaving 8 bases between them. Germline V gene data show CDR1 as MDHEN and CDR2 as SYDVKM. This CDR3 is 14 amino acids long.

The V and J genes are TRBV28 and TRBJ1-3; D unclear. The receptor was isolated from a human donor in good health. Material: effector memory CD4+ T cells from blood. The subset was: effector memory, CD45RA- CD27-. CDR3 bases: TGTGCCAGCAGTGAACTTAGCTCTGGAAACACCATATATTTT. Translated: CASSELSSGNTIYF.